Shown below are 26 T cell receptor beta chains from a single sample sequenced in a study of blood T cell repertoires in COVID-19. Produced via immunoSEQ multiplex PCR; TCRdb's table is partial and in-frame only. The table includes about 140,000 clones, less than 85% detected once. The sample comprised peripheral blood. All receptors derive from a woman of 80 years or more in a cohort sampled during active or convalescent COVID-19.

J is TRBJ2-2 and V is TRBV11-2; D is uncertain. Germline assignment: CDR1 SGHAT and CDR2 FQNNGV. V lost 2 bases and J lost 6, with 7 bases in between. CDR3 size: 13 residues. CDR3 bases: TGTGCCAGCAGCTTATTCGTTGCCGGGGAGCTGTTTTTT. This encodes CASSLFVAGELFF.

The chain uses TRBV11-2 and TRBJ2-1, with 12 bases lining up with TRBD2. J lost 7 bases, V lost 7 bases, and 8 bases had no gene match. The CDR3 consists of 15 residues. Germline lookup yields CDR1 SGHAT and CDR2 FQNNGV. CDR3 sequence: CASTPSGGAGNEQFF. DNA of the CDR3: TGTGCCAGCACCCCTAGCGGGGGGGCGGGTAATGAGCAGTTCTTC.

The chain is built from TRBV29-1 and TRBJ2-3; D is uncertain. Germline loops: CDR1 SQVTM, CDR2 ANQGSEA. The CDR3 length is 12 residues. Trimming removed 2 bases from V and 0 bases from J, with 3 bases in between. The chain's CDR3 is CSVEQSTDTQYF. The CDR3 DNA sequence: TGCAGCGTTGAACAAAGCACAGATACGCAGTATTTT.

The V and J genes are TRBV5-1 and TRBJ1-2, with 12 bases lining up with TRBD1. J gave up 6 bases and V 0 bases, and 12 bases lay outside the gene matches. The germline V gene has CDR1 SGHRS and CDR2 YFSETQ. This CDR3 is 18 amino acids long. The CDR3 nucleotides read TGCGCCAGCAGCTTGGGCGGGACAGGGGGCACGGATTCGCATGGCTACACCTTC. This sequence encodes CASSLGGTGGTDSHGYTF.

The CDR3 is CASTLTGGFFQPQHF. The CDR3 nucleotides read TGTGCCAGCACCCTTACAGGGGGCTTTTTTCAGCCCCAGCATTTT. The chain recombines TRBV7-2 with TRBJ1-5; 9 positions agree with TRBD1. Germline loops: CDR1 SGHTA, CDR2 FQGNSA. CDR3 length equals 15 residues. After removal of 7 bases from V and 6 bases from J, the junction contained 10 bases not matched to a gene.

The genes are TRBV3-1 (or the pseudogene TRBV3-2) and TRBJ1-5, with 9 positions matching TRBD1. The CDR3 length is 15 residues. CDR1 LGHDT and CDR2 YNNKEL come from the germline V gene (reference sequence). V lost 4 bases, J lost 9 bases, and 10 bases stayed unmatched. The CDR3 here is CASSLGQGLGLPQHF. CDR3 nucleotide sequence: TGTGCCAGCAGCCTGGGACAGGGCTTAGGGTTGCCCCAGCATTTT.

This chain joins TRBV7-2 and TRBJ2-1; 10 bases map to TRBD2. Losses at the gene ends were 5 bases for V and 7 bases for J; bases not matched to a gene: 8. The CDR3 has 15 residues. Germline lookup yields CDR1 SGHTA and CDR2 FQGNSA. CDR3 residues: CASSPQRGGRNEQFF. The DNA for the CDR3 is TGTGCCAGCAGCCCCCAGCGGGGGGGCCGGAATGAGCAGTTCTTC. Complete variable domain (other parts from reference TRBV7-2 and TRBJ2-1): GAGVSQSPSNKVTEKGKDVELRCDPISGHTALYWYRQSLGQGLEFLIYFQGNSAPDKSGLPSDRFSAERTGGSVSTLTIQRTQQEDSAVYLCASSPQRGGRNEQFFGPGTRLTVL.

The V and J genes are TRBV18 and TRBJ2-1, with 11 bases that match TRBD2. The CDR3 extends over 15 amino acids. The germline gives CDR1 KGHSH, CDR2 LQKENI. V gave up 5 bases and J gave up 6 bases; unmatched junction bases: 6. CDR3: CASSSGTSGFNEQFF. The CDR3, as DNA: TGTGCCAGCTCATCCGGGACTAGCGGATTCAATGAGCAGTTCTTC.

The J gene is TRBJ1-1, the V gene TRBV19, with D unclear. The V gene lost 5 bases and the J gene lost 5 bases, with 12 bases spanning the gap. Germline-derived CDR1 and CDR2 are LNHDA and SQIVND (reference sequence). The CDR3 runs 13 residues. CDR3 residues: CASSDRRGTEAFF. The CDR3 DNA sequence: TGTGCCAGTAGTGACCGGCGCGGTACTGAAGCTTTCTTT.

The CDR3 reads CATSIRGRRYTF. CDR3 bases: TGTGCCACCTCCATACGCGGGCGGCGCTACACCTTC. The chain carries TRBV6-5 and TRBJ1-2; D uncertain. The CDR3 covers 12 residues. Trimming left V 10 bases short and J 9 bases short, with 18 bases between. In germline, CDR1 is MNHEY, CDR2 SVGAGI.

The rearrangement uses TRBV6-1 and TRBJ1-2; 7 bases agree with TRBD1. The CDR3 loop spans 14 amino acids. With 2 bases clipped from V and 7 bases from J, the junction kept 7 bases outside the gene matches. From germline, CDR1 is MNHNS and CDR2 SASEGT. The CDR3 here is CASSEQSQGGGYTF. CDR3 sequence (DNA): TGTGCCAGCAGTGAACAATCCCAGGGGGGTGGCTACACCTTC.

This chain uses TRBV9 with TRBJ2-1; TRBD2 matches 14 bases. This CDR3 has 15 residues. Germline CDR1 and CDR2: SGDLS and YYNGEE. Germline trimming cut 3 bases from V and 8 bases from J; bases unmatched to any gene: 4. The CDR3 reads CASSGGTSGGYEQFF. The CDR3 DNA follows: TGTGCCAGCAGCGGAGGGACTAGCGGGGGTTATGAGCAGTTCTTC.

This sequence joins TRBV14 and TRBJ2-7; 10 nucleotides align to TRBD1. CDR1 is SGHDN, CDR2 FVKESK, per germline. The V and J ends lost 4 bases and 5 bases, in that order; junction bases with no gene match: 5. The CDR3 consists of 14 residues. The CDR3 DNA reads TGTGCCAGCAGCCGGACAGGGGGTAGCGACGAGCAGTACTTC. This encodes CASSRTGGSDEQYF.

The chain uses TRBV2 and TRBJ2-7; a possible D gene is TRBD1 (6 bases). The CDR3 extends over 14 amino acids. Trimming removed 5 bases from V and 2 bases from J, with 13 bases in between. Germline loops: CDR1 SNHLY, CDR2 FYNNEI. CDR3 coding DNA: TGTGCCAGCAGTAAGCAAGGACAGCCCTACGAGCAGTACTTC. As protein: CASSKQGQPYEQYF.

CDR3 nucleotide sequence: TGTGCCAGCAGAGGGACAGTCTCCTACGAGCAGTACTTC. It encodes CASRGTVSYEQYF. This chain connects TRBV6-5 to TRBJ2-7, with TRBD1 identical over 7 bases. V was pared by 6 bases and J by 0 bases, with 2 bases of the junction left unmatched. This CDR3 is 13 amino acids long. Per germline, CDR1 MNHEY and CDR2 SVGAGI.

The CDR3 bases are TGTGCCAGCAGTCGTCAACAGGGGTCCACTGAAGCTTTCTTT. This encodes CASSRQQGSTEAFF. J is TRBJ1-1 and V is TRBV6-5, with 7 bases fitting TRBD1. The J segment lost 4 bases and the V segment lost 5 bases, leaving 7 bases of the junction unmatched. Germline V gene data show CDR1 as MNHEY and CDR2 as SVGAGI. The CDR3 spans 14 residues.

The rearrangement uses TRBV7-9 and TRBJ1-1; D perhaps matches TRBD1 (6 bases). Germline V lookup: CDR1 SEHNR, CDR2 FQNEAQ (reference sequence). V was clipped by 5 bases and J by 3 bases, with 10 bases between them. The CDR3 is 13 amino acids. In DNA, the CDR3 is TGTGCCAGCAGCCAGGGGACGTACACTGAAGCTTTCTTT. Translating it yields CASSQGTYTEAFF.

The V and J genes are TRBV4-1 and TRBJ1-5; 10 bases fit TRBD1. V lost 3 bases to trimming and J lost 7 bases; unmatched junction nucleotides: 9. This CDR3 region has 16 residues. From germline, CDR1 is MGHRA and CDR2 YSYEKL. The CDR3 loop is CASSQAPGQGRQPQHF. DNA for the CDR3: TGCGCCAGCAGCCAGGCACCGGGACAGGGGAGACAGCCCCAGCATTTT.

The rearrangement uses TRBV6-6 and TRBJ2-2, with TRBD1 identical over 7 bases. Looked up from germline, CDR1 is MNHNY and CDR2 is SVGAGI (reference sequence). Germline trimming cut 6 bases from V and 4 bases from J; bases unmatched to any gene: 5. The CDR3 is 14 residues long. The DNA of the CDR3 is TGTGCCAGCAGCCGCACAGGGGCCACCGGGGAGCTGTTTTTT. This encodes CASSRTGATGELFF.

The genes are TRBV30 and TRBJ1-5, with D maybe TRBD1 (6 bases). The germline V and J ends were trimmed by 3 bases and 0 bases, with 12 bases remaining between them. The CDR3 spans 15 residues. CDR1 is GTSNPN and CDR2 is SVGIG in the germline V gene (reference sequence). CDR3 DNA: TGTGCCTGGAGCCAGGGGATTGGTAGCAATCAGCCCCAGCATTTT. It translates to CAWSQGIGSNQPQHF.

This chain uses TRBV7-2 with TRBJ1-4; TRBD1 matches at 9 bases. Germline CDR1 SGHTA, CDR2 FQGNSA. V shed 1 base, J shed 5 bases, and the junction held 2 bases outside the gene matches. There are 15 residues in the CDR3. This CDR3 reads CASSLDRGLNEKLFF. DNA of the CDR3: TGTGCCAGCAGCTTAGACAGGGGGCTCAATGAAAAACTGTTTTTT.

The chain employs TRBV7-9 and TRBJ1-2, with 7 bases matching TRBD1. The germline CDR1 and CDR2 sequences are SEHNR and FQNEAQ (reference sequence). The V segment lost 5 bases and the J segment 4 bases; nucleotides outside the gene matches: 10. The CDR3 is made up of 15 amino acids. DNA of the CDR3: TGTGCCAGCAGCAACGACAGGGAGTGGGGCTATGGCTACACCTTC. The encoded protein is CASSNDREWGYGYTF.

The CDR3 DNA is TGCGCCAGCAGCCCCTCGGGGACAGCTAATGAAAAACTGTTTTTT. It is translated as CASSPSGTANEKLFF. The chain couples TRBV5-1 to TRBJ1-4; 7 nucleotides line up with TRBD1. CDR1 is SGHRS and CDR2 is YFSETQ in the germline V gene. J was trimmed by 3 bases and V by 4 bases; bases with no gene match: 6. The CDR3 runs to 15 residues.

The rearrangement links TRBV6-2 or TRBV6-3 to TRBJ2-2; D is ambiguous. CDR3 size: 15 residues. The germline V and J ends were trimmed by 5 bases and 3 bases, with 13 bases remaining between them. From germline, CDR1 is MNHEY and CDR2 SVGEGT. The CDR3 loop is CASSDHRDHTGELFF. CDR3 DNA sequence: TGTGCCAGCAGTGATCACAGAGATCACACCGGGGAGCTGTTTTTT.

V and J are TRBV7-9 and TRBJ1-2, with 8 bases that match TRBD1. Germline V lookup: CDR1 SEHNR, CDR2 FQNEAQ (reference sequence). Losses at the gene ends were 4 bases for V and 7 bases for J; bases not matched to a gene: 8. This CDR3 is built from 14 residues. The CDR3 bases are TGTGCCAGCAGCTACGGACAGGGTTCGGCTGGCTACACCTTC. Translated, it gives CASSYGQGSAGYTF.

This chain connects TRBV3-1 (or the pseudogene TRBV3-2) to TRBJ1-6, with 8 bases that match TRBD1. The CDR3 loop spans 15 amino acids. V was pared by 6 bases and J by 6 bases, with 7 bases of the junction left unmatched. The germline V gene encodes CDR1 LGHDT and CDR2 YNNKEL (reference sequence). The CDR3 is CASSQWDRRNSPLHF. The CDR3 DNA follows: TGTGCCAGCAGTCAATGGGACAGGCGTAATTCACCCCTCCACTTT.